The 18 T cell receptor beta chains listed next were all sequenced from one sample in a study of tumor and adjacent non-tumor tissue in lung cancer. No cell sorting was done before RNA was extracted from the tissue. A modified ARM-PCR protocol with three rounds of nested PCR amplified TCRbeta. TCRdb recomputed calls from the multiplex PCR reads with MiXCR, one row per CDR3 protein. The sample contains about 80,000 distinct CDR3 sequences, about two thirds of which appear only once. Source material: lung tumor tissue. These receptors all stem from a middle-aged woman with non-small cell lung cancer.

About this clonotype: The junction differs from germline at one of its ends, possibly a read error. V and J are TRBV4-1 and TRBJ1-1; a weak D match, TRBD1 (6 bases). Germline loops: CDR1 MGHRA, CDR2 YSYEKL. The CDR3 spans 15 residues. The CDR3 region has the DNA TGCGCCAGCAGCTCGCAACAGGGAGTGAACACTGGAGCTTTCTTT. It yields the protein CASSSQQGVNTGAFF.

This clonotype has a count of ten or more. The V and J genes are TRBV4-1 and TRBJ2-7; D is undetermined. The V gene lost 0 bases and the J gene lost 2 bases, with 8 bases spanning the gap. The CDR3 has 14 amino acids. In germline, CDR1 is MGHRA, CDR2 YSYEKL. Written as DNA, the CDR3 is TGCGCCAGCAGCCAAGAGGCTGGAACCTACGAGCAGTACTTC. It codes for CASSQEAGTYEQYF.

About this clonotype itself: Possible read error: a much larger clone is one base away. CDR3: CATSHFSGSSYNEQSF. The CDR3 nucleotides are TGTGCCACCTCTCACTTTAGCGGCAGCTCCTACAATGAGCAGTCCTTC. The V call is TRBV24-1, the J call TRBJ2-1; D possibly corresponds to TRBD2 (6 bases). Germline assignment: CDR1 KGHDR and CDR2 SFDVKD. The CDR3 has 16 amino acids.

This clonotype was counted once. A much more abundant neighbour one base away suggests this may be a read error. This chain links TRBV28 with TRBJ1-6; D ambiguous. In germline, CDR1 is MDHEN, CDR2 SYDVKM. This CDR3 has 13 residues. V dropped 7 bases and J dropped 6 bases, with 10 bases sitting between them. The DNA for the CDR3 is TGTGCCAGCACCTCACAGCCTAATTCACCCCTCCACTTT. This gives the protein CASTSQPNSPLHF.

Points on this clonotype: It may be a read error: a sequence one base away is much more abundant. The V and J genes are TRBV13 and TRBJ2-7; 8 bases are shared with TRBD1. The CDR3 runs 15 residues. Looked up from germline, CDR1 is PRHDT and CDR2 is FYEKMQ (reference sequence). V gave up 4 bases and J gave up 2 bases; unmatched junction bases: 7. This CDR3 reads CASSSDREEAYEQYF. The CDR3, as DNA: TGTGCCAGCAGCTCGGACAGGGAGGAGGCCTACGAGCAGTACTTC.

For this clonotype: This may arise from a read error, as a much more abundant clone is one base away. The rearrangement uses TRBV7-2 and TRBJ2-3, with D possibly being TRBD1 (5 bases). Germline loops: CDR1 SGHTA, CDR2 FQGNSA. CDR3 length: 11 residues. The CDR3 is CASLKGNTHYF. The CDR3 DNA reads as TGTGCCAGCTTGAAGGGGAATACGCATTATTTT.

This clonotype was seen a single time. The rearrangement uses TRBV28 and TRBJ1-6, with D possibly being TRBD1 (5 bases). CDR1 is MDHEN and CDR2 is SYDVKM in the germline V gene. V lost 5 bases to trimming and J lost 11 bases, with 16 bases between them. The CDR3 contains 14 residues. The CDR3 protein is CASSTTEFNPPLHF. The CDR3 nucleotides are TGTGCCAGCAGTACGACAGAATTCAATCCACCCCTCCACTTT.

Concerning this clonotype itself: Germline is not matched at one junction end, which may reflect a read error. This chain links TRBV11-2 with TRBJ1-1, with TRBD1 identical over 8 bases. The CDR3 has 14 residues. Germline-derived CDR1 and CDR2 are SGHAT and FQNNGV. The CDR3 DNA sequence: TGTGCCAGCAGCCCCGACAGGGGAGGCACTAAGGCTTTCTTC. Its translation is CASSPDRGGTKAFF.

Worth noting for this clonotype: Without the conserved terminal phenylalanine or tryptophan, this CDR3 likely stems from a read error. The chain recombines TRBV11-2 with TRBJ2-7, with 11 nucleotides matching TRBD2. With V trimmed by 5 bases and J by 8 bases, 11 bases remained unmatched. Germline CDR1 SGHAT, CDR2 FQNNGV. The CDR3 contains 15 residues. The DNA of the CDR3 is TGTGCCAGCAGCCACCCTGGGACTAGCGGATACCAGCAGTACTTA. As protein: CASSHPGTSGYQQYL.

Comments on this clonotype: One end of the junction fails to match germline, which may point to a read error. This chain uses TRBV5-6 with TRBJ2-4; D might be TRBD1 or TRBD2, each matching 6 bases. The CDR3 runs to 14 residues. Germline V gene sequence: CDR1 SGHDT, CDR2 YYEEEE. CDR3 amino acids: CASILWGAKNIQYF. The CDR3 DNA reads as TGTGCCAGCATCTTGTGGGGGGCCAAAAACATTCAGTATTTC. The complete variable domain, with remaining parts taken from reference TRBV5-6 and TRBJ2-4, reads DAGVTQSPTHLIKTRGQQVTLRCSPKSGHDTVSWYQQALGQGPQFIFQYYEEEERQRGNFPDRFSGHQFPNYSSELNVNALLLGDSALYLCASILWGAKNIQYFGAGTRLSVL.

Concerning this clonotype itself: One junction end does not reproduce the germline sequence, and a read error may be involved. This chain links TRBV29-1 with TRBJ2-3, with 9 positions matching TRBD2. CDR3 length: 18 residues. The germline gives CDR1 SQVTM, CDR2 ANQGSEA. The CDR3 coding sequence is TGCAGCGTTGACTTTTCCACCGCGGGACTAGCTTATTCCGATACTCAGTATTTT. It specifies CSVDFSTAGLAYSDTQYF.

This sequence joins TRBV5-1 and TRBJ1-1; D is possibly TRBD1 (5 bases). Trimming stripped 4 bases from V and 0 bases from J, with 19 bases between. Germline V gives CDR1 SGHRS, CDR2 YFSETQ. The CDR3 is 17 amino acids. DNA for the CDR3: TGCGCCAGCAGCCTTACCGGGATAGGGGATATGAACACTGAAGCTTTCTTT. This sequence encodes CASSLTGIGDMNTEAFF.

On this clonotype: This is likely a read error, given that the CDR3 carries no conserved phenylalanine or tryptophan at its end. The chain joins TRBV29-1 to TRBJ1-5, with TRBD1 as a possible D gene (6 bases). Per the germline V gene, CDR1 is SQVTM and CDR2 is ANQGSEA. The CDR3 sequence is 15 residues long. Trimming cost V 6 bases and J 2 bases, with 17 bases left between them. CDR3 coding DNA: TGCAGCGTAATCACTACAGGGTTAGGCAATCAGCCCCAGCATATT. Translated, it gives CSVITTGLGNQPQHI.

Remarks on this clonotype: An end of the junction does not agree with germline; a read error may underlie this. The chain is built from TRBV29-1 and TRBJ2-1, with D perhaps TRBD1 (6 bases). CDR1 is SQVTM and CDR2 is ANQGSEA in the germline V gene. CDR3 length: 14 residues. The CDR3 DNA is TGCAGGGTGGGGGCAGGGGCTCACTACAATGGGCAGTTCTTC. Translating gives CRVGAGAHYNGQFF.

Regarding this clonotype: A read error may be the cause here, since a much bigger clone is one base away. The J gene is TRBJ2-2, the V gene TRBV5-1; tentatively, D is TRBD1 or TRBD2 (5 bases each). The CDR3 runs 15 residues. V was pared by 4 bases and J by 1 base, with 11 bases between. Germline V CDR1 and CDR2: SGHRS, YFSETQ. Here the CDR3 DNA reads TGCGCCAGCAGCACGGGACCGAGGAACACCGGGGAGCTGTTTTTT. Its protein product is CASSTGPRNTGELFF. Supplemented by reference TRBV5-1 and TRBJ2-2, the full variable domain reads KAGVTQTPRYLIKTRGQQVTLSCSPISGHRSVSWYQQTPGQGLQFLFEYFSETQRNKGNFPGRFSGRQFSNSRSEMNVSTLELGDSALYLCASSTGPRNTGELFFGEGSRLTVL.

This clonotype was observed a handful of times. This may arise from a read error, as a much more abundant clone is one base away. The V and J genes are TRBV5-1 and TRBJ2-5; D gene ambiguous. V lost 0 bases and J lost 7, with 7 bases in between. CDR1 is SGHRS and CDR2 is YFSETQ in the germline V gene. The CDR3 is made up of 12 amino acids. The CDR3 DNA reads TGCGCCAGCAGCTTGGGGAAAGGGACCCAGTACTTC. Its protein is CASSLGKGTQYF.

On this clonotype itself: No conserved phenylalanine or tryptophan ends this CDR3, so it is likely a read error. The chain is built from TRBV4-2 and TRBJ2-2; 11 bases line up with TRBD2. Looked up from germline, CDR1 is LGHNA and CDR2 is YNFKEQ. This CDR3 is 16 amino acids long. Trimming took 1 base from V and 8 from J; bases not matched to a gene: 6. This chain's CDR3 is CASSQGVAGGQGELFS. CDR3 coding DNA: TGTGCCAGCAGCCAAGGCGTAGCGGGGGGGCAAGGGGAGCTGTTTTCT.

The DNA for the CDR3 is TGCAGCGTTGGGACAGGATATAATTCACCCCTCCACTTT. This sequence encodes CSVGTGYNSPLHF. The gene calls are TRBV29-1 and TRBJ1-6, with 7 bases identical to TRBD1. The CDR3 is made up of 13 amino acids. The germline gives CDR1 SQVTM, CDR2 ANQGSEA. V trimming: 4 bases; J trimming: 4 bases; junction bases outside the gene matches: 1.